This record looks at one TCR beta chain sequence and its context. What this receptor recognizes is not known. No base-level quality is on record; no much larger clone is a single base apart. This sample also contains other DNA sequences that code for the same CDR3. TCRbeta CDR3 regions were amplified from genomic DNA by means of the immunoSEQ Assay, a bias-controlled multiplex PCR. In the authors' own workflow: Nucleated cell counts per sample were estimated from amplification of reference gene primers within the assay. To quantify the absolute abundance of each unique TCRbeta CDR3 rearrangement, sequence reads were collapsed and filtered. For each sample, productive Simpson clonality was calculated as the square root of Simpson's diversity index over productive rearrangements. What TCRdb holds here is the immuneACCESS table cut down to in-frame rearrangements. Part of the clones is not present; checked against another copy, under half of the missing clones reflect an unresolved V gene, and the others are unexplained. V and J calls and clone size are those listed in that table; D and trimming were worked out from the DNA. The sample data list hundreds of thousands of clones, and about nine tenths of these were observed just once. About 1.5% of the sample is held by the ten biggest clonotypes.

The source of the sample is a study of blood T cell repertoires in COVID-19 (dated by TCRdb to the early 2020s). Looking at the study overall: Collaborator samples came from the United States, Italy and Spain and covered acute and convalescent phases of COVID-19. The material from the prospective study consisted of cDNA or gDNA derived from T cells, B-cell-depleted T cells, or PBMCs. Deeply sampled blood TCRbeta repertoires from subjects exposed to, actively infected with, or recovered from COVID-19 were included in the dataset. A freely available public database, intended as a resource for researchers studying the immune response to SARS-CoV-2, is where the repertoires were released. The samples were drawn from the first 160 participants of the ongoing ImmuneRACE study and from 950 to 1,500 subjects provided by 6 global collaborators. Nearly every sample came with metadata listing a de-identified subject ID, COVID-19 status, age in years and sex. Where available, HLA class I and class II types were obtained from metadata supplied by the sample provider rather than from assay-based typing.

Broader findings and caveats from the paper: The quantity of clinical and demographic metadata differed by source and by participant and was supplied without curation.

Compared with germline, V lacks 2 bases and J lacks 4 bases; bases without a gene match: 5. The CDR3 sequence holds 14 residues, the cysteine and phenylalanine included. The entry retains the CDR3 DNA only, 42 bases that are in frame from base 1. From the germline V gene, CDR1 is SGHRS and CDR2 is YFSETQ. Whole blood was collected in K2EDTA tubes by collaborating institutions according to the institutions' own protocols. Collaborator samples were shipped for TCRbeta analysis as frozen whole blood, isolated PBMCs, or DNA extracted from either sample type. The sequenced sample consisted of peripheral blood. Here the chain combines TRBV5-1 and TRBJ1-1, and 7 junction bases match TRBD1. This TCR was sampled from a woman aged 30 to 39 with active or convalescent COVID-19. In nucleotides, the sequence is TGCGCCAGCAGCTTACAGGGGTTGGGCACTGAAGCTTTCTTT. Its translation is CASSLQGLGTEAFF.